The 15 T cell receptor beta chains given below trace back to one sample, sequenced in a study of shared clonotypes between healthy human individuals. Generated by immunoSEQ multiplex PCR, the TCRdb table keeps only in-frame clones and is missing some. The sample has 1,100,000 or so clones, roughly 74% seen once. Sequencing used memory CD4+ T cells from PBMCs. As for subset: CD45RA-negative fraction. The receptors shown here come from a young man in good health. Some clones in this sample may be carry-over from other donors' samples.

The chain carries TRBV7-2 and TRBJ1-1; D uncertain. The CDR3 totals 13 residues. In germline, CDR1 is SGHTA, CDR2 FQGNSA. Trimming left V 3 bases short and J 0 bases short, with 5 bases between. The DNA for the CDR3 is TGTGCCAGCAGCTTCGTAGTGAACACTGAAGCTTTCTTT. Translated, it gives CASSFVVNTEAFF.

This clone was seen just once. The chain uses TRBV28 and TRBJ2-7; D gene unclear. V lost 6 bases, J lost 1 base, and 16 bases lay in between. Germline V gene sequence: CDR1 MDHEN, CDR2 SYDVKM. The CDR3 runs to 15 residues. CDR3 in amino acids: CASRDRYQSSYEQYF. CDR3 sequence (DNA): TGTGCCAGCAGGGACCGCTACCAGTCATCCTACGAGCAGTACTTC.

This clone was seen a single time. The chain couples TRBV28 to TRBJ2-3; 8 nucleotides agree with TRBD2. Per germline, CDR1 MDHEN and CDR2 SYDVKM. The CDR3 is made up of 15 amino acids. V shed 2 bases and J 6 bases; nucleotides not matched to a gene: 7. The CDR3 region is CASSLLGRARDTQYF. DNA of the CDR3: TGTGCCAGCAGTTTACTCGGGAGGGCCCGCGATACGCAGTATTTT.

This clone was seen only a few times. The CDR3 DNA follows: TGTGCCAGCAGTGGCACGGGACTAGCGGGAGGGGGCGAGCAGTACTTC. The encoded protein is CASSGTGLAGGGEQYF. The V gene is TRBV2, the J gene TRBJ2-7; 16 positions agree with TRBD2. After removal of 4 bases from V and 6 bases from J, the junction contained 6 bases not matched to a gene. Looked up from germline, CDR1 is SNHLY and CDR2 is FYNNEI. This CDR3 region has 16 residues.

This clone appeared a single time. The gene calls are TRBV15 and TRBJ1-1; D call uncertain. From germline, CDR1 is LNHNV and CDR2 YYDKDF (reference sequence). V lost 8 bases to trimming and J lost 6 bases, with 16 bases between them. The CDR3 has 13 amino acids. The CDR3: CATQPQQRSEAFF. The DNA for the CDR3 is TGTGCCACCCAACCCCAGCAGAGATCTGAAGCTTTCTTT.

V and J are TRBV28 and TRBJ2-1; D unresolved. V lost 1 base to trimming and J lost 8 bases, with 12 bases between them. This CDR3 has 14 residues. Germline values: CDR1 MDHEN, CDR2 SYDVKM. This CDR3 reads CASSLFGPRDEQFF. CDR3 coding DNA: TGTGCCAGCAGTTTATTCGGCCCTAGGGATGAGCAGTTCTTC.

This clone was seen many times. The V gene is TRBV15, the J gene TRBJ2-1; 7 bases agree with TRBD2. CDR3 length: 16 amino acids. Germline-derived CDR1 and CDR2 are LNHNV and YYDKDF (reference sequence). The trim removed 0 bases at V and 4 bases at J, leaving 6 bases unmatched. CDR3 in amino acids: CATSRDVRDYYNEQFF. The CDR3 region has the DNA TGTGCCACCAGCAGAGATGTACGGGACTATTACAATGAGCAGTTCTTC.

V usage is TRBV19 and J usage is TRBJ1-4; D not resolved. Trimming pared 1 base from V and 0 bases from J, leaving 9 bases between. This CDR3 spans 16 amino acids. The germline V gene has CDR1 LNHDA and CDR2 SQIVND (reference sequence). The CDR3 nucleotides read TGTGCCAGTAGTATAGGGTGGGGTGCAACTAATGAAAAACTGTTTTTT. Translating it yields CASSIGWGATNEKLFF.

The CDR3 coding sequence is TGTGCCACCAGCAGGGGGTTACCCAGAGATACGCAGTATTTT. Protein sequence: CATSRGLPRDTQYF. The chain has TRBV15 and TRBJ2-3; D unclear. The CDR3 length is 14 residues. The V end was cut by 3 bases, the J end by 5 bases, with 12 bases between. Germline loops: CDR1 LNHNV, CDR2 YYDKDF (reference sequence).

Worth noting for this clone: This CDR3 is also generated by other DNA sequences in the sample. The gene calls are TRBV30 and TRBJ1-3; D is undetermined. There are 12 residues in the CDR3. The germline CDR1 and CDR2 sequences are GTSNPN and SVGIG (reference sequence). Trimming left V 5 bases short and J 0 bases short, with 5 bases between. This CDR3 reads CAWSASGNTIYF. The CDR3 nucleotides read TGTGCCTGGTCGGCCTCTGGAAACACCATATATTTT.

This chain connects TRBV28 to TRBJ1-2; D gene unclear. The CDR3 contains 15 residues. V lost 6 bases to trimming and J lost 4 bases, with 18 bases between them. Germline V gene lookup returns CDR1 MDHEN and CDR2 SYDVKM. CDR3 loop: CASRLGLAEGYGYTF. The CDR3 DNA follows: TGTGCCAGCAGGTTGGGTTTAGCAGAGGGCTATGGCTACACCTTC.

The CDR3 loop reads CASSPLRGGLSSSYEQYF. The CDR3 nucleotides are TGTGCCAGCAGCCCCCTCAGAGGGGGGCTCTCGAGCTCCTACGAGCAGTACTTC. V usage is TRBV11-2 and J usage is TRBJ2-7; D might be TRBD1 or TRBD2, each matching 6 bases. The CDR3 sequence is 18 residues long. Germline V gene data show CDR1 as SGHAT and CDR2 as FQNNGV. With 5 bases removed from V and 0 bases from J, the gap between germline ends came to 23 bases.

The table lists this clone with many counts. CDR3 sequence reads: CASSIVGGRASDTQYF. The CDR3 region has the DNA TGCGCCAGCAGCATCGTGGGCGGGAGGGCCTCAGATACGCAGTATTTT. The rearrangement uses TRBV5-1 and TRBJ2-3; 9 nucleotides line up with TRBD2. Unmatched junction bases numbered 10, after V lost 4 bases and J lost 4 bases. This CDR3 region has 16 residues. Germline values: CDR1 SGHRS, CDR2 YFSETQ.

The chain employs TRBV2 and TRBJ1-5; the D gene is possibly TRBD1 (5 bases). This CDR3 contains 15 residues. Germline V gene data show CDR1 as SNHLY and CDR2 as FYNNEI. The V end lost 1 base, the J end lost 7 bases, and 14 bases lay between the germline ends. The DNA for the CDR3 is TGTGCCAGCAGTGAAGGGCAGGGTAAGCGACAGCCCCAGCATTTT. Residues: CASSEGQGKRQPQHF.

The chain uses TRBV28 and TRBJ1-1; 7 bases are shared with TRBD1. The germline gives CDR1 MDHEN, CDR2 SYDVKM. Losses at the gene ends were 9 bases for V and 1 base for J; bases not matched to a gene: 11. CDR3 size: 15 residues. CDR3 sequence (DNA): TGTGCCAGTAAACTTCCGGGACAGCCGAACACTGAAGCTTTCTTT. Translation gives CASKLPGQPNTEAFF.